The 5 T cell receptor beta chains listed next were all sequenced from one sample in a study of CD8 T cells in ankylosing spondylitis. Using its own MiXCR run on the 5' RACE reads, TCRdb lists one record per CDR3 protein. This sample has hundreds of thousands of distinct CDR3 sequences; about 15% occur once, and the top ten carry under 1.2%. These TCRs' antigens remain unknown. Findings and caveats of the study: For ankylosing spondylitis blood, a TCR beta motif of 8 or 9 highly homologous variants appeared characteristic.

Sequences were obtained from blood, either unsorted or a sorted T cell fraction (not recorded which). The receptors shown here come from a male donor with ankylosing spondylitis.

This chain connects TRBV4-3 to TRBJ1-1, with D possibly TRBD1 on 5 matching bases. This CDR3 comprises 15 residues. Trimming left V 3 bases short and J 10 bases short, with 21 bases between. Germline CDR1 and CDR2: LGHNA and YSLEER. CDR3: CASSHTDTTSGGAFF. DNA for the CDR3: TGCGCCAGCAGCCATACCGATACAACCTCCGGGGGAGCTTTCTTT.

V and J are TRBV2 and TRBJ2-7; 10 nucleotides align to TRBD2. Germline V CDR1 and CDR2: SNHLY, FYNNEI. Unmatched junction bases numbered 8, after V lost 6 bases and J lost 0 bases. The CDR3 runs to 16 residues. The CDR3 loop is CASSLGSGRASYEQYF. The CDR3 nucleotides are TGTGCCAGCAGCCTCGGGAGCGGGAGGGCCTCCTACGAGCAGTACTTC.

This chain joins TRBV5-1 and TRBJ2-1; D possibly corresponds to TRBD2 (5 bases). Trimming cost V 6 bases and J 0 bases, with 13 bases left between them. Germline V gene sequence: CDR1 SGHRS, CDR2 YFSETQ. The CDR3 runs to 15 residues. The CDR3 sequence: CASTLAPDSYNEQFF. Written as DNA, the CDR3 is TGCGCCAGCACGTTAGCGCCCGACTCCTACAATGAGCAGTTCTTC. Supplemented by reference TRBV5-1 and TRBJ2-1, the full variable domain reads KAGVTQTPRYLIKTRGQQVTLSCSPISGHRSVSWYQQTPGQGLQFLFEYFSETQRNKGNFPGRFSGRQFSNSRSEMNVSTLELGDSALYLCASTLAPDSYNEQFFGPGTRLTVL.

This clonotype has only a few counts. The rearrangement uses TRBV7-2 and TRBJ1-1, with 10 bases fitting TRBD1. CDR3 length equals 15 residues. The germline CDR1 and CDR2 sequences are SGHTA and FQGNSA. V was clipped by 5 bases and J by 5 bases; unmatched bases: 8. The CDR3 nucleotides are TGTGCCAGCAGCCTTCCGGACAGGGGGGGAACTGAAGCTTTCTTT. Translation gives CASSLPDRGGTEAFF.

The chain employs TRBV5-1 and TRBJ2-7, with D possibly matching TRBD2 (6 bases). The V gene's germline CDR1 is SGHRS and CDR2 YFSETQ. V lost 4 bases to trimming and J lost 2 bases, with 16 bases between them. The CDR3 has 15 amino acids. Here the CDR3 DNA reads TGCGCCAGCAGCCCCCCCACGCGGGGCCCCTACGAGCAGTACTTC. Translated: CASSPPTRGPYEQYF.